These T cell receptor beta chains were read from a single sample in a study of human T cells and chemical hapten exposure. One entry per CDR3 protein results from TCRdb running MiXCR on the RACE reads. The table records fewer than 400,000 distinct CDR3 sequences, roughly 6.9% of them present only once. Sample: whole blood, taken in connection with sensitization to the hapten diphenylcyclopropenone (DPC). The receptors were sampled from a woman under 30 with alopecia areata. Some clones in this sample may be carry-over from other donors' samples. Both conserved end residues are part of each CDR3. The D gene is left open where the match is weak. Some rows have no size entry. The others give once, few or many, or a class for an expanded clone.

abundance: -
j_gene: TRBJ2-5
v_gene: TRBV6-6
d_gene: -
CDR3aa: CASSPRVPGQTQYF
CDR3nt: TGTGCCAGCAGCCCCCGGGTTCCCGGTCAGACCCAGTACTTC

abundance: few
j_gene: TRBJ1-2
v_gene: TRBV5-6
d_gene: -
CDR3aa: CASSFRSGYTF
CDR3nt: TGTGCCAGCAGCTTCCGGTCCGGCTACACCTTC

abundance: many
j_gene: TRBJ2-5
v_gene: TRBV5-1
d_gene: -
CDR3aa: CASSLEYQYQETQYF
CDR3nt: TGCGCCAGCAGCTTGGAGTATCAGTACCAAGAGACCCAGTACTTC

abundance: -
j_gene: TRBJ2-7
v_gene: TRBV5-1
d_gene: -
CDR3aa: CASSFTGGQGNEQYF
CDR3nt: TGCGCCAGCAGCTTCACCGGCGGCCAGGGCAACGAGCAGTACTTC

abundance: few
j_gene: TRBJ2-7
v_gene: TRBV4-2
d_gene: TRBD1
CDR3aa: CASSQDTDRTYEQYF
CDR3nt: TGTGCCAGCAGCCAAGATACGGACAGGACCTACGAGCAGTACTTC

abundance: few
j_gene: TRBJ2-3
v_gene: TRBV6-2/TRBV6-3
d_gene: -
CDR3aa: CASSYSSSSPSTQYF
CDR3nt: TGTGCCAGCAGTTACTCGAGCTCCTCCCCAAGTACGCAGTATTTT

abundance: few
j_gene: TRBJ2-2
v_gene: TRBV6-1
d_gene: -
CDR3aa: CASSGGTIWTGELFF
CDR3nt: TGTGCCAGCAGCGGAGGGACGATTTGGACCGGGGAGCTGTTTTTT

abundance: many
j_gene: TRBJ2-3
v_gene: TRBV3-1
d_gene: TRBD2
CDR3aa: CASSQDGAGEKDTQYF
CDR3nt: TGTGCCAGCAGCCAAGACGGCGCGGGGGAGAAAGATACGCAGTATTTT

abundance: few
j_gene: TRBJ1-4
v_gene: TRBV28
d_gene: TRBD1
CDR3aa: CASSVRDRDEKLFF
CDR3nt: TGTGCCAGCAGTGTCCGGGACAGGGATGAAAAACTGTTTTTT

abundance: -
j_gene: TRBJ1-6
v_gene: TRBV7-4
d_gene: -
CDR3aa: CANPPPQGNSPLHF
CDR3nt: TGTGCCAACCCTCCCCCCCAGGGGAACTCACCCCTCCACTTT

abundance: many
j_gene: TRBJ2-7
v_gene: TRBV6-2/TRBV6-3
d_gene: TRBD2
CDR3aa: CASSSGTSGGYFTYEQYF
CDR3nt: TGTGCCAGCAGTTCCGGGACTAGCGGGGGGTACTTTACCTACGAGCAGTACTTC

abundance: -
j_gene: TRBJ2-2
v_gene: TRBV9
d_gene: -
CDR3aa: CASSVMTSDTGELFF
CDR3nt: TGTGCCAGCAGCGTAATGACTTCTGACACCGGGGAGCTGTTTTTT

abundance: few
j_gene: TRBJ2-7
v_gene: TRBV27
d_gene: TRBD1
CDR3aa: CASGTGTLYEQYF
CDR3nt: TGTGCCAGCGGGACAGGGACCCTCTACGAGCAGTACTTC

abundance: many
j_gene: TRBJ2-3
v_gene: TRBV7-2
d_gene: -
CDR3aa: CASSFAGFPDTQYF
CDR3nt: TGTGCCAGCAGCTTTGCTGGGTTCCCAGATACGCAGTATTTT

abundance: many
j_gene: TRBJ2-3
v_gene: TRBV6-5
d_gene: -
CDR3aa: CASSYVGQGYGDTQYF
CDR3nt: TGTGCCAGCAGTTACGTAGGCCAGGGGTATGGAGATACGCAGTATTTT

abundance: many
j_gene: TRBJ1-2
v_gene: TRBV7-2
d_gene: TRBD1
CDR3aa: CASSFQGAGSGYTF
CDR3nt: TGTGCCAGCAGCTTCCAGGGGGCCGGGAGTGGCTACACCTTC

abundance: many
j_gene: TRBJ1-1
v_gene: TRBV12-3/TRBV12-4
d_gene: -
CDR3aa: CASKIRDRGEAFF
CDR3nt: TGTGCCAGCAAAATCCGGGACCGGGGTGAAGCTTTCTTT

abundance: few
j_gene: TRBJ1-3
v_gene: TRBV9
d_gene: TRBD1
CDR3aa: CASSQGQDLGNTIYF
CDR3nt: TGTGCCAGCAGCCAGGGACAGGATCTAGGAAACACCATATATTTT

abundance: -
j_gene: TRBJ2-5
v_gene: TRBV2
d_gene: TRBD2
CDR3aa: CAGSRDYEETQYF
CDR3nt: TGTGCCGGAAGTCGGGACTACGAAGAGACCCAGTACTTC

abundance: few
j_gene: TRBJ2-3
v_gene: TRBV3-1
d_gene: -
CDR3aa: CASKNGGTDTQYF
CDR3nt: TGTGCCAGCAAGAATGGTGGCACAGATACGCAGTATTTT

abundance: -
j_gene: TRBJ1-4
v_gene: TRBV4-3
d_gene: -
CDR3aa: CASSQEPSATNEKLFF
CDR3nt: TGCGCCAGCAGCCAAGAACCGTCAGCAACTAATGAAAAACTGTTTTTT

abundance: few
j_gene: TRBJ2-2
v_gene: TRBV10-3
d_gene: -
CDR3aa: CAISDPRTGRESGSNTGELFF
CDR3nt: TGTGCCATCAGTGATCCTAGGACTGGACGGGAGAGTGGGTCGAACACCGGGGAGCTGTTTTTT

abundance: -
j_gene: TRBJ2-7
v_gene: TRBV5-1
d_gene: -
CDR3aa: CASTIRQRDHHYEQYF
CDR3nt: TGCGCCAGCACCATTCGGCAACGGGACCATCACTACGAGCAGTACTTC

abundance: -
j_gene: TRBJ1-6
v_gene: TRBV23-1
d_gene: -
CDR3aa: CASSQSRNPYNSPLHF
CDR3nt: TGCGCCAGCAGTCAATCTCGGAACCCCTATAATTCACCCCTCCACTTT

abundance: many
j_gene: TRBJ2-3
v_gene: TRBV20-1
d_gene: -
CDR3aa: CSATVGGGTDTQYF
CDR3nt: TGCAGTGCGACAGTCGGGGGTGGCACAGATACGCAGTATTTT

abundance: few
j_gene: TRBJ1-5
v_gene: TRBV4-2
d_gene: -
CDR3aa: CASSPTVDRWNQPQHF
CDR3nt: TGTGCCAGCAGCCCGACTGTCGACAGATGGAATCAGCCCCAGCATTTT

abundance: -
j_gene: TRBJ1-5
v_gene: TRBV12-3/TRBV12-4
d_gene: -
CDR3aa: CASSFGTHSNQPQHF
CDR3nt: TGTGCCAGCAGTTTTGGGACACATAGCAATCAGCCCCAGCATTTT

abundance: -
j_gene: TRBJ1-5
v_gene: TRBV2
d_gene: -
CDR3aa: CASIAGVYQPQHF
CDR3nt: TGTGCCAGCATCGCGGGGGTCTATCAGCCCCAGCATTTT

abundance: -
j_gene: TRBJ1-1
v_gene: TRBV6-5
d_gene: -
CDR3aa: CASRGTSRTEAFF
CDR3nt: TGTGCCAGCAGAGGGACCTCACGGACTGAAGCTTTCTTT

abundance: few
j_gene: TRBJ2-2
v_gene: TRBV6-4
d_gene: TRBD2
CDR3aa: CASSERLAGGENTGELFF
CDR3nt: TGTGCCAGCAGTGAGCGCCTAGCGGGGGGCGAAAACACCGGGGAGCTGTTTTTT

abundance: few
j_gene: TRBJ1-1
v_gene: TRBV7-2
d_gene: TRBD1
CDR3aa: CASSPGQVETEAFF
CDR3nt: TGTGCCAGCAGCCCCGGACAGGTCGAAACTGAAGCTTTCTTT

abundance: few
j_gene: TRBJ1-1
v_gene: TRBV4-1
d_gene: -
CDR3aa: CASSQVRRNTEAFF
CDR3nt: TGCGCCAGCAGCCAAGTGAGACGGAACACTGAAGCTTTCTTT

abundance: -
j_gene: TRBJ2-3
v_gene: TRBV7-6
d_gene: -
CDR3aa: CASSLHQALDTQYF
CDR3nt: TGTGCCAGCAGCTTACATCAGGCGTTAGATACGCAGTATTTT

abundance: few
j_gene: TRBJ1-2
v_gene: TRBV5-1
d_gene: TRBD1
CDR3aa: CASSIRTGDYGYTF
CDR3nt: TGCGCCAGCAGCATAAGGACAGGGGACTATGGCTACACCTTC

abundance: many
j_gene: TRBJ2-2
v_gene: TRBV6-2/TRBV6-3
d_gene: TRBD1
CDR3aa: CASKGQGDTGELFF
CDR3nt: TGTGCCAGCAAGGGACAGGGGGACACCGGGGAGCTGTTTTTT

abundance: few
j_gene: TRBJ1-1
v_gene: TRBV5-1
d_gene: -
CDR3aa: CASSTREGGNTEAFF
CDR3nt: TGCGCCAGCAGCACCCGGGAGGGGGGCAACACTGAAGCTTTCTTT

abundance: -
j_gene: TRBJ1-5
v_gene: TRBV7-2
d_gene: TRBD1
CDR3aa: CASSLGTGAHSNQPQRF
CDR3nt: TGTGCCAGCAGCTTAGGGACAGGGGCCCATAGCAATCAGCCCCAGCGTTTT

abundance: few
j_gene: TRBJ2-3
v_gene: TRBV20-1
d_gene: -
CDR3aa: CSARDVGAADTQYF
CDR3nt: TGCAGTGCTAGAGATGTTGGCGCGGCAGATACGCAGTATTTT

abundance: few
j_gene: TRBJ2-7
v_gene: TRBV12-3/TRBV12-4
d_gene: TRBD2
CDR3aa: CASSPGTSGGLSYEQYF
CDR3nt: TGTGCCAGCAGTCCCGGGACTAGCGGGGGGCTCTCCTACGAGCAGTACTTC

abundance: -
j_gene: TRBJ2-5
v_gene: TRBV29-1
d_gene: TRBD1
CDR3aa: CSVEDSWDRGYQETQYF
CDR3nt: TGCAGCGTTGAAGATAGTTGGGACAGGGGCTACCAAGAGACCCAGTACTTC

abundance: few
j_gene: TRBJ2-1
v_gene: TRBV12-3/TRBV12-4
d_gene: -
CDR3aa: CASSPYREEQFF
CDR3nt: TGTGCCAGCAGTCCCTACAGGGAAGAGCAGTTCTTC

abundance: few
j_gene: TRBJ1-4
v_gene: TRBV18
d_gene: -
CDR3aa: CASSLTPPTASEKLFF
CDR3nt: TGTGCCAGCTCACTTACCCCTCCCACGGCTAGTGAAAAACTGTTTTTT

abundance: -
j_gene: TRBJ1-1
v_gene: TRBV28
d_gene: TRBD1
CDR3aa: CASSQRATGRTEAFF
CDR3nt: TGTGCCAGCAGTCAAAGGGCGACAGGGAGAACTGAAGCTTTCTTT

abundance: -
j_gene: TRBJ2-6
v_gene: TRBV19
d_gene: -
CDR3aa: CASSPWDLYSGANVLTF
CDR3nt: TGTGCCAGTAGTCCCTGGGACCTGTACTCTGGGGCCAACGTCCTGACTTTC

abundance: -
j_gene: TRBJ1-2
v_gene: TRBV13
d_gene: -
CDR3aa: CASSSTGGSGYTF
CDR3nt: TGTGCCAGCAGCTCGACAGGAGGAAGTGGCTACACCTTC

abundance: few
j_gene: TRBJ1-4
v_gene: TRBV6-5
d_gene: TRBD1
CDR3aa: CASSYSTGREKLFF
CDR3nt: TGTGCCAGCAGTTACTCGACAGGGAGGGAAAAACTGTTTTTT

abundance: many
j_gene: TRBJ1-5
v_gene: TRBV6-2/TRBV6-3
d_gene: -
CDR3aa: CASREGGSNQPQHF
CDR3nt: TGTGCCAGCAGGGAGGGAGGGAGCAATCAGCCCCAGCATTTT

abundance: many
j_gene: TRBJ1-6
v_gene: TRBV20-1
d_gene: -
CDR3aa: CSASRTVLSSPLHF
CDR3nt: TGCAGTGCCTCGAGGACGGTCCTAAGCTCACCCCTCCACTTT

abundance: few
j_gene: TRBJ2-7
v_gene: TRBV29-1
d_gene: TRBD2
CDR3aa: CSVAASGGYEQYF
CDR3nt: TGCAGCGTTGCCGCTAGCGGGGGCTACGAGCAGTACTTC

abundance: -
j_gene: TRBJ2-7
v_gene: TRBV7-2
d_gene: -
CDR3aa: CASWSPNSYEQYF
CDR3nt: TGTGCCTCCTGGAGCCCGAACTCCTACGAGCAGTACTTC

abundance: -
j_gene: TRBJ2-3
v_gene: TRBV2
d_gene: TRBD2
CDR3aa: CASSRGGVDTQYF
CDR3nt: TGTGCCAGCAGTCGGGGGGGCGTGGATACGCAGTATTTT

abundance: few
j_gene: TRBJ1-2
v_gene: TRBV4-1
d_gene: -
CDR3aa: CASSQDLYGYTF
CDR3nt: TGCGCCAGCAGCCAAGATCTCTATGGCTACACCTTC

abundance: many
j_gene: TRBJ2-2
v_gene: TRBV4-3
d_gene: -
CDR3aa: CASSQVLAVDGGELFF
CDR3nt: TGCGCCAGCAGCCAAGTTCTGGCAGTCGATGGGGGGGAGCTGTTTTTT

abundance: few
j_gene: TRBJ1-2
v_gene: TRBV28
d_gene: TRBD1
CDR3aa: CASSLRTGTYGYTF
CDR3nt: TGTGCCAGCAGTCTTAGGACAGGGACCTATGGCTACACCTTC

abundance: many
j_gene: TRBJ1-1
v_gene: TRBV20-1
d_gene: -
CDR3aa: CSARKTVNTEAFF
CDR3nt: TGCAGTGCTAGAAAAACGGTGAACACTGAAGCTTTCTTT